This entry lists 8 T cell receptor beta chains sequenced from one sample in a study of blood T cell repertoires in COVID-19. Sequenced by immunoSEQ multiplex PCR; TCRdb stores in-frame clones only, minus some. The data show roughly 330,000 clones, with roughly 90% seen just once and roughly 4% held by the top ten. The source material was peripheral blood. Receptors originate from a woman between 45 and 65 years old with active or convalescent COVID-19.

Concerning this clone itself: One end of the junction is discordant with germline, which a read error may explain. The chain uses TRBV11-2 and TRBJ1-1, with D possibly being TRBD1 (5 bases). The CDR3 runs 12 residues. Germline-derived CDR1 and CDR2 are SGHAT and FQNNGV. In DNA, the CDR3 is TGTGCCAGCAGCTTAGTCGGAGGGGCCGAACCATTT. This codes for CASSLVGGAEPF.

The chain is built from TRBV5-1 and TRBJ2-1, with 7 positions matching TRBD2. Losses at the gene ends were 2 bases for V and 10 bases for J; bases not matched to a gene: 9. The CDR3 has 14 residues. CDR1 and CDR2 (germline): SGHRS, YFSETQ. DNA for the CDR3: TGCGCCAGCAGCTTTGAGGCCACTAGCGTCGAGCAGTTCTTC. Its protein is CASSFEATSVEQFF.

The V gene is TRBV29-1, the J gene TRBJ2-5; TRBD1 matches at 7 bases. The CDR3 is 14 residues long. The germline CDR1 and CDR2 sequences are SQVTM and ANQGSEA. Losses at the gene ends were 4 bases for V and 4 bases for J; bases not matched to a gene: 9. The CDR3 DNA sequence: TGCAGCGTTGTGCGGACAGGTGGAGGAGAGACCCAGTACTTC. It translates to CSVVRTGGGETQYF.

The rearrangement joins TRBV28 to TRBJ1-2, with 12 bases aligning to TRBD1. With V trimmed by 5 bases and J by 7 bases, 5 bases remained unmatched. The CDR3 has 14 residues. Germline CDR1 reads MDHEN; CDR2 reads SYDVKM. CDR3: CASSTGTGGVGYTF. The CDR3 bases are TGTGCCAGCAGTACCGGGACAGGGGGCGTTGGCTACACCTTC.

The J gene is TRBJ2-3, the V gene TRBV7-2, with D hard to call. The germline V gene encodes CDR1 SGHTA and CDR2 FQGNSA. V dropped 4 bases and J dropped 0 bases, with 8 bases sitting between them. There are 14 residues in the CDR3. CDR3 in DNA: TGTGCCAGCAGCTCCCGACAAAGCACAGATACGCAGTATTTT. Protein product: CASSSRQSTDTQYF.

This chain joins TRBV4-3 and TRBJ1-1; D uncertain. Trimming cost V 0 bases and J 1 base, with 12 bases left between them. Germline assignment: CDR1 LGHNA and CDR2 YSLEER. The CDR3 is 16 residues long. The CDR3 spells CASSQDLESGNTEAFF. The CDR3 coding sequence is TGCGCCAGCAGCCAAGATCTCGAATCGGGGAACACTGAAGCTTTCTTT.

This clone was seen just once. This chain uses TRBV28 with TRBJ2-7; TRBD1 is a possible D gene (7 bases). V was trimmed by 7 bases and J by 0 bases, leaving 13 bases between them. The CDR3 extends over 14 amino acids. Germline values: CDR1 MDHEN, CDR2 SYDVKM. The CDR3 loop reads CASIRGTGSYEQYF. DNA of the CDR3: TGTGCCAGCATCAGGGGGACTGGCTCCTACGAGCAGTACTTC.

The chain employs TRBV7-9 and TRBJ2-3, with D tentatively TRBD1 (5 bases). CDR1 and CDR2 (germline): SEHNR, FQNEAQ (reference sequence). The CDR3 covers 12 residues. Deletions cut 1 base from V and 9 bases from J, with 8 bases between. The CDR3 DNA follows: TGTGCCAGCAGCTTAGGTGGGGCGACGCAGTATTTT. Protein: CASSLGGATQYF.